This entry lists 16 T cell receptor beta chains sequenced from one sample in a study of cytomegalovirus exposure and HLA in healthy donors. PCR amplification relied on 60 Vbeta primers (plus 13 Jbeta primers). Data came from immunoSEQ multiplex PCR; TCRdb stores just in-frame clones and leaves some out. The sample carries approximately 120,000 clones, around 74% recorded once. Sequencing used PBMCs. Every receptor here comes from a woman aged 45-65 years in good health and CMV-seropositive.

With regard to this clone: An end of the junction differs from the germline gene, which may be a read error. The chain combines TRBV4-3 with TRBJ2-6; D gene ambiguous. The CDR3 covers 15 residues. Looked up from germline, CDR1 is LGHNA and CDR2 is YSLEER. The CDR3 region is CASTQGSSGANVLTF. The CDR3 DNA is TGCGCCAGCACCCAAGGTAGCTCTGGGGCCAACGTCCTGACTTTC.

The genes are TRBV4-1 and TRBJ1-5; D unclear. CDR1 is MGHRA and CDR2 is YSYEKL in the germline V gene. Trimming pared 1 base from V and 2 bases from J, leaving 12 bases between. CDR3 length equals 16 residues. The CDR3 loop reads CASSQVGREGNQPQHF. The CDR3 DNA follows: TGCGCCAGCAGCCAAGTCGGGAGAGAGGGCAATCAGCCCCAGCATTTT.

The rearrangement joins TRBV9 to TRBJ2-1; 11 bases are a match to TRBD2. The V gene's germline CDR1 is SGDLS and CDR2 YYNGEE. V lost 0 bases to trimming and J lost 6 bases; unmatched junction nucleotides: 11. The CDR3 is 18 residues long. Written as DNA, the CDR3 is TGTGCCAGCAGCGTAGGGGCAGTAGGGACTAGCGGCTTCAATGAGCAGTTCTTC. Its translation: CASSVGAVGTSGFNEQFF.

The V gene is TRBV2, the J gene TRBJ2-5, with 9 bases identical to TRBD1. The J segment lost 4 bases and the V segment lost 6 bases, leaving 9 bases of the junction unmatched. CDR1 is SNHLY, CDR2 FYNNEI, per germline. This CDR3 is 15 amino acids long. The CDR3 nucleotides are TGTGCCAGCAGCGATTTTGGGACAGGGACAGAGACCCAGTACTTC. Protein sequence: CASSDFGTGTETQYF.

This clone was counted a single time. CDR3 coding DNA: TGTGCCAGCAGTACTTACGGGGGGGATACGCAGTATTTT. Translated: CASSTYGGDTQYF. The V call is TRBV6-5, the J call TRBJ2-3; 7 positions agree with TRBD2. The CDR3 is 13 residues long. Trimming removed 5 bases from V and 6 bases from J; junction bases left unmatched: 5. Germline V gene data show CDR1 as MNHEY and CDR2 as SVGAGI.

As for this clone: Relative to the germline gene, one junction end is altered; a read error may explain this. The same CDR3 arises from other DNA sequences in this sample as well. This chain links TRBV9 with TRBJ2-2; TRBD1 is a possible D gene (6 bases). The CDR3 spans 17 residues. Germline CDR1 and CDR2: SGDLS and YYNGEE. In DNA, the CDR3 is TGCGCCAGCAGCCTTAAGCAGGTGGGACAGAACACCGGGGAGCTGTTTTTT. Translating gives CASSLKQVGQNTGELFF.

The rearrangement uses TRBV5-5 and TRBJ1-2, with 7 nucleotides matching TRBD1. In germline, CDR1 is SGHKS, CDR2 YYEKEE (reference sequence). There are 14 residues in the CDR3. The ends lost 4 bases at V and 3 bases at J; junction bases unmatched: 6. This CDR3 reads CASSRQGSYYGYTF. The CDR3 DNA reads as TGTGCCAGCAGCCGACAGGGAAGTTACTATGGCTACACCTTC.

This clone showed up just a few times. CDR3 DNA: TGTGCCAGTAGAACAGGGGCTCAGCCCCAGCATTTT. It specifies CASRTGAQPQHF. The chain combines TRBV19 with TRBJ1-5; 7 bases agree with TRBD1. The V gene end was trimmed by 6 bases and the J gene end by 6 bases; junction bases not matched to a gene: 2. Germline V gives CDR1 LNHDA, CDR2 SQIVND (reference sequence). This CDR3 region has 12 residues.

This chain links TRBV6-1 with TRBJ2-3, with a possible D match to TRBD1 (5 bases). V was cut by 4 bases and J by 1 base, with 21 bases left in between. This CDR3 is built from 18 residues. Per the germline V gene, CDR1 is MNHNS and CDR2 is SASEGT. DNA of the CDR3: TGTGCCAGCAGTGCGCGAACTAAAGGGGTCCATGGCACAGATACGCAGTATTTT. This sequence encodes CASSARTKGVHGTDTQYF.

The genes are TRBV6-1 and TRBJ2-7, with 7 bases aligning to TRBD1. CDR1 is MNHNS and CDR2 is SASEGT in the germline V gene. J was trimmed by 0 bases and V by 6 bases; bases with no gene match: 5. The CDR3 sequence is 14 residues long. CDR3: CASSARDSSYEQYF. The CDR3, as DNA: TGTGCCAGCAGCGCCCGGGACAGCTCCTACGAGCAGTACTTC.

V usage is TRBV10-2 and J usage is TRBJ2-3; 8 bases align to TRBD2. The CDR3 contains 14 residues. Per germline, CDR1 WSHSY and CDR2 SAAADI. The V segment lost 6 bases and the J segment 2 bases; nucleotides outside the gene matches: 4. The CDR3 DNA is TGCGCCAGCAGCCTTAGCGGGAACACAGATACGCAGTATTTT. This sequence encodes CASSLSGNTDTQYF.

The chain combines TRBV5-6 with TRBJ2-3, with TRBD1 matching over 7 bases. The CDR3 sequence is 14 residues long. J gave up 7 bases and V 3 bases, and 8 bases lay outside the gene matches. Germline V gene lookup returns CDR1 SGHDT and CDR2 YYEEEE. This chain's CDR3 is CASSSSTGLNTQYF. CDR3 DNA sequence: TGTGCCAGCAGCTCTTCGACAGGGTTGAATACGCAGTATTTT.

This rearrangement joins TRBV27 to TRBJ2-5, with D possibly TRBD1 on 5 matching bases. Germline CDR1 reads MNHEY; CDR2 reads SMNVEV (reference sequence). The CDR3 covers 14 residues. The V gene lost 3 bases and the J gene lost 5 bases, with 13 bases spanning the gap. The CDR3 DNA follows: TGTGCCAGCAGTTTCATGGGGCCGGTGGAGACCCAGTACTTC. It codes for CASSFMGPVETQYF.

The count of this clone is one. The chain links TRBV28 to TRBJ1-5; 10 bases are a match to TRBD1. The CDR3 loop spans 15 amino acids. Germline trimming cut 5 bases from V and 4 bases from J; bases unmatched to any gene: 5. From germline, CDR1 is MDHEN and CDR2 SYDVKM. CDR3 in DNA: TGTGCCAGCAGTGTGGGACAGGGGCCGAATCAGCCCCAGCATTTT. This translates into CASSVGQGPNQPQHF.

This clone was detected only a few times. The chain uses TRBV9 and TRBJ2-2; 9 bases fit TRBD1. From germline, CDR1 is SGDLS and CDR2 YYNGEE. V lost 3 bases to trimming and J lost 4 bases; unmatched junction nucleotides: 4. The CDR3 spans 15 residues. The CDR3: CASSGDREVTGELFF. DNA for the CDR3: TGTGCCAGCAGCGGGGACAGGGAGGTCACCGGGGAGCTGTTTTTT.

This clone has a handful of counts. V is TRBV7-9 and J is TRBJ1-5; TRBD1 matches at 7 bases. The junction had 6 bases not matched to a gene; V was cut back by 1 base and J by 6 bases. This CDR3 comprises 15 residues. Germline CDR1 SEHNR, CDR2 FQNEAQ (reference sequence). CDR3 residues: CASSLETGSTQPQHF. The CDR3 DNA follows: TGTGCCAGCAGCTTAGAGACAGGGTCGACTCAGCCCCAGCATTTT.